The T cell receptor (beta chain) described here comes from a study of OX40 agonist ivuxolimab in advanced cancers. Produced via immunoSEQ multiplex PCR; TCRdb's table is partial and in-frame only. Here the sample spans about 50,000 clones, about four fifths being singletons. General observations from the study: Within 6 weeks, CD4+ and CD8+ blood T cells expanded clonally at 0.1 to 3.0 mg/kg.

In regard to this clone: Its antigen is as yet unknown.

J gave up 1 base and V 9 bases, and 8 bases lay outside the gene matches. CDR3 length equals 16 residues. Germline-derived CDR1 and CDR2 are SGHNT and YENEEA. The TCR originated in an adult with an advanced solid tumor such as melanoma, head and neck, liver or kidney cancer. The source material was CD4+ or CD8+ T cells sorted from blood, sampled in a trial of the OX40 agonist ivuxolimab. The chain has TRBV11-3 and TRBJ2-3, with 12 bases that match TRBD2. The chain's CDR3 is CASRTSGAARTDTQYF. Here the CDR3 DNA reads TGTGCCAGTAGGACTAGCGGGGCAGCGCGCACAGATACGCAGTATTTT.